The 20 T cell receptor beta chains given below trace back to one sample, sequenced in a study of CD8 T cells in Susac syndrome (dated by TCRdb to between 2017 and 2020). The receptor library was made with the immunoSEQ multiplex PCR assay. RNA was extracted using the RNeasy kit, and roughly 0.5 to 1 microgram was reverse transcribed with random hexamers. In-frame beta chains were kept once TCRdb had trimmed the public reads at Q25 with fastp and called clones with MiXCR. Each CDR3 protein gets just one entry, which takes the most common genes and DNA from the rows behind it. This sample gives 75,000 to 80,000 distinct CDR3 sequences in total; around 94% of them show up just once. The top ten constitute over 0.45% of the sample. Sample: CD8+ T cells from PBMCs. These receptors all come from a human donor with Susac syndrome.

The rearrangement joins TRBV12-5 to TRBJ1-2; a possible D gene is TRBD1 (6 bases). Germline CDR1 reads LGHNT; CDR2 reads FRNRAP. Trimming took 6 bases from V and 0 from J, leaving 11 bases between them. This CDR3 comprises 14 residues. The CDR3 DNA is TGTGCTAGTGGCTGGACAGTTACTAACTATGGCTACACCTTC. This translates into CASGWTVTNYGYTF.

This rearrangement joins TRBV20-1 to TRBJ2-7; D not resolved. CDR3 length equals 15 residues. V shed 0 bases and J shed 1 base, with 13 bases lying between them. In germline, CDR1 is DFQATT, CDR2 SNEGSKA (reference sequence). The CDR3: CSARDKSRPSYEQYF. The CDR3 DNA reads as TGCAGTGCTAGAGATAAGTCAAGACCGTCCTACGAGCAGTACTTC.

The chain recombines TRBV27 with TRBJ1-1; D call uncertain. V was cut by 0 bases and J by 5 bases, with 7 bases left in between. Germline V gene data show CDR1 as MNHEY and CDR2 as SMNVEV (reference sequence). The CDR3 runs 13 residues. CDR3 sequence (DNA): TGTGCCAGCAGTTTATCGGCCGTTACTGAAGCTTTCTTT. Protein: CASSLSAVTEAFF.

The rearrangement uses TRBV3-1 and TRBJ2-7; D ambiguous. V was trimmed by 4 bases and J by 3 bases, leaving 10 bases between them. CDR3 length: 13 residues. Per the germline V gene, CDR1 is LGHDT and CDR2 is YNNKEL (reference sequence). For the CDR3, the DNA is TGTGCCAGCAGCCCCGGTTTTGACTACGAGCAGTACTTC. Translating it yields CASSPGFDYEQYF.

The chain uses TRBV27 and TRBJ1-2; D gene uncertain. Germline CDR1 and CDR2: MNHEY and SMNVEV (reference sequence). CDR3 length: 14 amino acids. With 5 bases removed from V and 0 bases from J, the gap between germline ends came to 10 bases. CDR3 DNA: TGTGCCAGCAGTGACCGGGGATCTAACTATGGCTACACCTTC. Amino acid sequence: CASSDRGSNYGYTF.

The rearrangement uses TRBV12-3 or TRBV12-4 and TRBJ1-6; D remains ambiguous. The CDR3 contains 15 residues. Trimming pared 3 bases from V and 7 bases from J, leaving 13 bases between. The DNA of the CDR3 is TGTGCCAGCAGTTTCGAAGGGCTAGGAAATTCACCCCTCCACTTT. Protein: CASSFEGLGNSPLHF.

The chain has TRBV7-9 and TRBJ2-1, with TRBD1 matching over 8 bases. The germline gives CDR1 SEHNR, CDR2 FQNEAQ (reference sequence). The CDR3 spans 15 residues. With 3 bases clipped from V and 5 bases from J, the junction kept 6 bases outside the gene matches. In DNA, the CDR3 is TGTGCCAGCAGCTTTTCCAGGGGGCTTAACAATGAGCAGTTCTTC. Translating it yields CASSFSRGLNNEQFF.

The V and J genes are TRBV7-9 and TRBJ2-1, with a possible D match to TRBD1 (6 bases). CDR1 and CDR2 from the germline V gene are SEHNR and FQNEAQ (reference sequence). The CDR3 sequence is 13 residues long. Deletions cut 4 bases from V and 5 bases from J, with 9 bases between. CDR3 coding DNA: TGTGCCAGCAGCTCATGGGACAACAATGAGCAGTTCTTC. It specifies CASSSWDNNEQFF.

The chain recombines TRBV4-1 with TRBJ1-2; D not resolved. The germline V gene encodes CDR1 MGHRA and CDR2 YSYEKL. This CDR3 is built from 16 residues. Trimming stripped 0 bases from V and 2 bases from J, with 13 bases between. The DNA for the CDR3 is TGCGCCAGCAGCCAAGAAGCCAGTCGCGGCAACTATGGCTACACCTTC. Amino acid sequence: CASSQEASRGNYGYTF.

This clonotype occurred a few times. The V and J genes are TRBV7-9 and TRBJ1-1, with 7 bases lining up with TRBD1. Germline CDR1 is SEHNR and CDR2 is FQNEAQ (reference sequence). Losses at the gene ends were 6 bases for V and 0 bases for J; bases not matched to a gene: 4. The CDR3 loop spans 14 amino acids. Here the CDR3 DNA reads TGTGCCAGCAGTTCCGGGACAGTGAACACTGAAGCTTTCTTT. Translation: CASSSGTVNTEAFF.

The gene calls are TRBV7-9 and TRBJ2-3, with 9 bases aligning to TRBD1. V was pared by 8 bases and J by 5 bases, with 14 bases of the junction left unmatched. Per the germline V gene, CDR1 is SEHNR and CDR2 is FQNEAQ (reference sequence). The CDR3 totals 16 residues. This CDR3 is CASASFEQGAGDTQYF. For the CDR3, the DNA is TGTGCCAGCGCTTCCTTCGAACAGGGGGCCGGAGATACGCAGTATTTT.

V gene TRBV20-1 combines with J gene TRBJ2-3; the D gene is possibly TRBD1 (6 bases). CDR3 size: 14 residues. V was shortened by 6 bases and J by 5 bases, with 18 bases between the two germline ends. Germline CDR1 reads DFQATT; CDR2 reads SNEGSKA (reference sequence). The DNA of the CDR3 is TGCAGTGCCGAATCAGGGGCCTTGGAAGATACGCAGTATTTT. Its translation: CSAESGALEDTQYF.

In regard to this clonotype: The junction differs from germline at one of its ends, possibly a read error. The rearrangement joins TRBV6-1 to TRBJ1-4, with TRBD1 identical over 9 bases. This CDR3 is 11 amino acids long. Germline CDR1 reads MNHNS; CDR2 reads SASEGT. CDR3 nucleotides: TGTGCCAGCGGCCCTCCTCGACAGGGGGTTTTT. Its protein is CASGPPRQGVF.

The chain uses TRBV12-3 or TRBV12-4 and TRBJ2-2, with D unclear. The V gene lost 3 bases and the J gene lost 7 bases, with 6 bases spanning the gap. This CDR3 comprises 12 residues. DNA for the CDR3: TGTGCCAGCAGTTTCGGAAACGGGGAGCTGTTTTTT. Its protein product is CASSFGNGELFF.

There are a few counts of this clonotype. The chain couples TRBV7-2 to TRBJ2-7, with D possibly being TRBD2 (7 bases). The CDR3 runs to 14 residues. The germline V and J ends were trimmed by 3 bases and 0 bases, with 9 bases remaining between them. Germline V lookup: CDR1 SGHTA, CDR2 FQGNSA. Here the CDR3 DNA reads TGTGCCAGCAGCTTGGGAGGGGGCTCCTACGAGCAGTACTTC. This sequence encodes CASSLGGGSYEQYF. The variable domain in full, with the rest retrieved from reference TRBV7-2 and TRBJ2-7, is GAGVSQSPSNKVTEKGKDVELRCDPISGHTALYWYRQSLGQGLEFLIYFQGNSAPDKSGLPSDRFSAERTGGSVSTLTIQRTQQEDSAVYLCASSLGGGSYEQYFGPGTRLTVT.

The rearrangement uses TRBV9 and TRBJ1-1; 9 nucleotides match TRBD1. From germline, CDR1 is SGDLS and CDR2 YYNGEE. The length of the CDR3 is 17 residues. V lost 4 bases to trimming and J lost 4 bases; unmatched junction nucleotides: 14. CDR3 protein: CASSPGGGTGHGTEAFF. CDR3 DNA: TGTGCCAGCAGCCCCGGAGGGGGGACAGGGCACGGCACTGAAGCTTTCTTT. Variable domain in full (rest from reference TRBV9 and TRBJ1-1): DSGVTQTPKHLITATGQRVTLRCSPRSGDLSVYWYQQSLDQGLQFLIQYYNGEERAKGNILERFSAQQFPDLHSELNLSSLELGDSALYFCASSPGGGTGHGTEAFFGQGTRLTVV.

The CDR3 region is CASSVAAGSTDTQYF. The DNA of the CDR3 is TGTGCCAGCAGCGTAGCGGCGGGGAGCACAGATACGCAGTATTTT. This rearrangement joins TRBV9 to TRBJ2-3, with TRBD2 as a possible D gene (6 bases). V lost 0 bases and J lost 0, with 8 bases in between. The CDR3 consists of 15 residues. The germline CDR1 and CDR2 sequences are SGDLS and YYNGEE.

V is TRBV29-1 and J is TRBJ2-7; D is perhaps TRBD2 (5 bases). Germline V gives CDR1 SQVTM, CDR2 ANQGSEA. This CDR3 spans 14 amino acids. V shed 0 bases and J shed 0 bases, with 9 bases lying between them. The CDR3 reads CSVEEPGSSYEQYF. The CDR3 DNA follows: TGCAGCGTTGAAGAACCGGGGAGCTCCTACGAGCAGTACTTC.

The J gene is TRBJ2-2, the V gene TRBV29-1; D gene unclear. Between the trimmed V and J ends, which lost 2 bases and 0 bases, there was a span of 4 bases. Germline CDR1 and CDR2: SQVTM and ANQGSEA. The CDR3 has 13 amino acids. CDR3 bases: TGCAGCGTTGAAAGCCCGAACACCGGGGAGCTGTTTTTT. Amino acids: CSVESPNTGELFF.

The chain is built from TRBV7-6 and TRBJ1-2, with D perhaps matching TRBD1 (5 bases). There are 16 residues in the CDR3. Germline V gene lookup returns CDR1 SGHVS and CDR2 FNYEAQ. V dropped 5 bases and J dropped 0 bases, with 16 bases sitting between them. The CDR3 DNA is TGTGCCAGCAGCCCCCCCCCATTGACAGCTAACTATGGCTACACCTTC. Protein sequence: CASSPPPLTANYGYTF.